One sample yielded the 10 T cell receptor beta chains listed below, sequenced in a study of T cell repertoires in cytomegalovirus infection. From the reads, TCRdb called clonotypes with MiXCR, one entry per CDR3 protein. The table lists approximately 750,000 distinct CDR3 sequences, 35% of them singletons. The source material was PBMCs. The receptors originated from a human donor in good health (CMV status not recorded). Some clones in this sample may be carry-over from other donors' samples.

The DNA for the CDR3 is TGTGCCAGCAGCCTCGACAATGAAAAACTGTTTTTT. Its protein product is CASSLDNEKLFF. The V call is TRBV7-8, the J call TRBJ1-4; D is unclear. V lost 5 bases to trimming and J lost 5 bases, with 6 bases between them. This CDR3 comprises 12 residues. Germline CDR1 and CDR2: SGHVS and FQNEAQ.

Worth noting for this clonotype: One base away lies a much larger clone, so this may be a sequencing read error. This chain connects TRBV7-4 to TRBJ2-3, with D hard to call. This CDR3 is 15 amino acids long. Trimming left V 5 bases short and J 1 base short, with 13 bases between. In germline, CDR1 is SGHVT, CDR2 SQSDAQ. CDR3 sequence reads: CASSRGVGCTDTQYF. Written as DNA, the CDR3 is TGTGCCAGCAGCCGAGGCGTCGGGTGCACAGATACGCAGTATTTT.

This clonotype turned up a few times. This CDR3 reads CASSLSARGTYEQYF. The DNA of the CDR3 is TGTGCCAGCAGTTTATCTGCCAGGGGGACCTACGAGCAGTACTTC. V and J are TRBV28 and TRBJ2-7, with 7 nucleotides matching TRBD1. The CDR3 totals 15 residues. Germline CDR1 is MDHEN and CDR2 is SYDVKM. V lost 1 base, J lost 2 bases, and 5 bases stayed unmatched.

This sequence joins TRBV7-9 and TRBJ2-1, with 7 bases identical to TRBD2. The germline CDR1 and CDR2 sequences are SEHNR and FQNEAQ (reference sequence). CDR3 length equals 12 residues. After removal of 1 base from V and 10 bases from J, the junction contained 1 base not matched to a gene. The CDR3 region has the DNA TGTGCCAGCAGCTTAGTGGGACTAGAGCAGTTCTTC. Translated, it gives CASSLVGLEQFF. Supplemented by reference TRBV7-9 and TRBJ2-1, the full variable domain reads DTGVSQNPRHKITKRGQNVTFRCDPISEHNRLYWYRQTLGQGPEFLTYFQNEAQLEKSRLLSDRFSAERPKGSFSTLEIQRTEQGDSAMYLCASSLVGLEQFFGPGTRLTVL.

This clonotype has just a few counts. V and J are TRBV19 and TRBJ1-5, with TRBD1 as a possible D gene (5 bases). Trimming cost V 1 base and J 5 bases, with 12 bases left between them. CDR3 length equals 15 residues. In germline, CDR1 is LNHDA, CDR2 SQIVND (reference sequence). The CDR3 loop is CASSIGTREDQPQHF. CDR3 DNA: TGTGCCAGTAGTATAGGGACAAGGGAGGATCAGCCCCAGCATTTT.

The J gene is TRBJ1-2, the V gene TRBV18; 9 nucleotides align to TRBD1. Per germline, CDR1 KGHSH and CDR2 LQKENI. This CDR3 region has 14 residues. V lost 1 base and J lost 8; bases outside the gene matches: 5. Here the CDR3 reads CASSPQGQGGGYTF. The CDR3 region has the DNA TGTGCCAGCTCACCACAGGGACAGGGAGGAGGCTACACCTTC.

The chain couples TRBV28 to TRBJ2-1, with TRBD2 as a possible D gene (7 bases). This CDR3 has 16 residues. Germline-derived CDR1 and CDR2 are MDHEN and SYDVKM. With 3 bases removed from V and 4 bases from J, the gap between germline ends came to 16 bases. The CDR3 DNA sequence: TGTGCCAGCAGTTTGAACAGGGAGGGGTTTTACAATGAGCAGTTCTTC. This encodes CASSLNREGFYNEQFF.

This clonotype has only a few counts. The chain carries TRBV7-8 and TRBJ2-1; 8 bases match TRBD1. The V gene's germline CDR1 is SGHVS and CDR2 FQNEAQ. This CDR3 has 12 amino acids. The junction had 7 bases not matched to a gene; V was cut back by 5 bases and J by 13 bases. CDR3 amino acids: CASSVPGQAQFF. CDR3 DNA sequence: TGTGCCAGCAGCGTACCGGGACAGGCCCAGTTCTTC.

This clonotype has only a few counts. The chain recombines TRBV19 with TRBJ1-4, with a possible D match to TRBD1 (6 bases). The CDR3 totals 15 residues. V was cut by 7 bases and J by 5 bases, with 17 bases left in between. The germline V gene encodes CDR1 LNHDA and CDR2 SQIVND (reference sequence). The CDR3 here is CASTPSGHRNEKLFF. DNA of the CDR3: TGTGCCAGTACTCCCTCGGGACACCGAAATGAAAAACTGTTTTTT.

This clonotype was seen a handful of times. The gene calls are TRBV7-2 and TRBJ2-1, with 8 bases aligning to TRBD2. The CDR3 has 16 residues. After removal of 0 bases from V and 8 bases from J, the junction contained 9 bases not matched to a gene. CDR1 is SGHTA and CDR2 is FQGNSA in the germline V gene. CDR3 region: CASSLARGTSFYEQFF. The DNA of the CDR3 is TGTGCCAGCAGCTTAGCGAGAGGGACTAGTTTTTATGAGCAGTTCTTC.